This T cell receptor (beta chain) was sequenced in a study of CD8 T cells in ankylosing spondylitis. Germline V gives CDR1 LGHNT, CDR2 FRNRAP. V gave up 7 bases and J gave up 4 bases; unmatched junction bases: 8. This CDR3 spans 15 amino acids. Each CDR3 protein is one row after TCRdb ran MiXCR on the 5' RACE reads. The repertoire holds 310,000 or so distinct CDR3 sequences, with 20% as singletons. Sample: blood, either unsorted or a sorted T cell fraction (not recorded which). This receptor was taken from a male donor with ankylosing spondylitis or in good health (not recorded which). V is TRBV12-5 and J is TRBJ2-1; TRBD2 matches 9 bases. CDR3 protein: CASASLAGNYNEQFF. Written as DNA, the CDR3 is TGTGCTAGTGCCTCACTAGCGGGTAATTACAATGAGCAGTTCTTC.